This T cell receptor beta chain was captured in a study of T-cell memory formation after mild COVID-19. About the research overall: For the most part, TCR clusters were specific to one donor.

About this clonotype itself: What it recognizes is unknown.

Points from the study as a whole: Clones contracting over day 15 to 85 were CD4/CD8 balanced, with later expanders leaning CD4+.

J gave up 4 bases and V 6 bases, and 14 bases lay outside the gene matches. The CDR3 loop spans 16 amino acids. The germline gives CDR1 SGHVS, CDR2 FQNEAQ. cDNA libraries for TCR alpha and TCR beta, carrying sample barcodes and UMIs, came from 5'RACE with constant-segment primers. TCRdb called the 5' RACE reads again in MiXCR, with one record for every CDR3 protein. The sample contains a few hundred thousand distinct CDR3 sequences, 20% to 25% of which appear only once. The chain couples TRBV7-8 to TRBJ1-1; the match to TRBD1 covers 7 bases. Sequences were obtained from PBMCs or a T cell subset sorted from them (not recorded which). This TCR was sampled from an adult woman who had mild COVID-19 (a few samples of this study predate the infection). Cell type and time point are not known. CDR3 in DNA: TGTGCCAGCAGGCGACAGGGCCGACAGGGCCCCACTGAAGCTTTCTTT. Its translation is CASRRQGRQGPTEAFF.